This is a list of T cell receptor beta chains from one sample in a study of blood T cell repertoires in COVID-19. Clones were read by immunoSEQ multiplex PCR, and TCRdb kept only the in-frame ones, dropping some. The top ten clones hold more than 9% of a sample with about 200,000 clones, roughly 80% of them seen once. Specimen: peripheral blood. These receptors were taken from an elderly woman with acute or convalescent COVID-19. The CDR3 runs from the conserved cysteine through the conserved F or W. The order of the fields is V gene, J gene, D gene, clone size, CDR3 protein, CDR3 DNA. D genes are given only for firm matches. The size entry is marked missing in some rows and otherwise reads once, few, many or a size class.

v_gene: TRBV15; j_gene: TRBJ2-7; d_gene: NA; abundance: NA; CDR3aa: CATSRGRDVIYEQYF; CDR3nt: TGTGCCACCAGCAGAGGGCGGGACGTCATCTACGAGCAGTACTTC
v_gene: TRBV30; j_gene: TRBJ1-4; d_gene: TRBD1; abundance: NA; CDR3aa: CAWAGQGREKLFF; CDR3nt: TGTGCCTGGGCGGGACAGGGCCGGGAAAAACTGTTTTTT
v_gene: TRBV19; j_gene: TRBJ1-1; d_gene: TRBD1; abundance: NA; CDR3aa: CASSTNRGRSLSEAFF; CDR3nt: TGTGCCAGTAGTACGAACAGGGGGCGAAGTCTTTCCGAAGCTTTCTTT
v_gene: TRBV10-3; j_gene: TRBJ2-1; d_gene: NA; abundance: NA; CDR3aa: CASGATSYDEQFF; CDR3nt: TGTGCGTCTGGGGCCACCTCCTACGATGAGCAGTTCTTC
v_gene: TRBV19; j_gene: TRBJ1-2; d_gene: TRBD1; abundance: NA; CDR3aa: CASSLPVGGAKGYTF; CDR3nt: TGTGCCAGTAGTCTCCCGGTAGGGGGCGCGAAGGGCTACACCTTC
v_gene: TRBV9; j_gene: TRBJ2-5; d_gene: TRBD2; abundance: NA; CDR3aa: CASSVTSVETQYF; CDR3nt: TGTGCCAGCAGCGTAACTAGCGTGGAGACCCAGTACTTC
v_gene: TRBV11-2; j_gene: TRBJ1-1; d_gene: TRBD1; abundance: NA; CDR3aa: CASSATGGREAFF; CDR3nt: TGTGCCAGCAGCGCAACAGGGGGACGTGAAGCTTTCTTT
v_gene: TRBV24-1; j_gene: TRBJ1-1; d_gene: NA; abundance: NA; CDR3aa: CATSGGRGAGITEAFF; CDR3nt: TGTGCCACCAGTGGGGGGAGGGGGGCAGGAATCACTGAAGCTTTCTTT
v_gene: TRBV19; j_gene: TRBJ2-7; d_gene: TRBD2; abundance: NA; CDR3aa: CASSIRSGDAYEQYF; CDR3nt: TGTGCCAGTAGTATAAGGAGCGGGGACGCCTACGAGCAGTACTTC
v_gene: TRBV29-1; j_gene: TRBJ2-3; d_gene: NA; abundance: many; CDR3aa: CSVVTATNTQYF; CDR3nt: TGCAGCGTAGTGACGGCGACAAATACGCAGTATTTT
v_gene: TRBV6-5; j_gene: TRBJ1-2; d_gene: TRBD1; abundance: NA; CDR3aa: CASSSQGQGSYGYTF; CDR3nt: TGTGCCAGCAGTTCCCAAGGACAGGGCAGCTATGGCTACACCTTC
v_gene: TRBV28; j_gene: TRBJ1-2; d_gene: TRBD1; abundance: NA; CDR3aa: CASNRPGQGHYGYTF; CDR3nt: TGTGCCAGCAATCGGCCGGGACAGGGGCACTATGGCTACACCTTC
v_gene: TRBV7-6; j_gene: TRBJ2-2; d_gene: NA; abundance: few; CDR3aa: CASSQTLQVAFGTGELFF; CDR3nt: TGTGCCAGCAGCCAAACCTTACAGGTAGCCTTCGGCACCGGGGAGCTGTTTTTT
v_gene: TRBV30; j_gene: TRBJ2-3; d_gene: NA; abundance: NA; CDR3aa: CAWTQRAGPGTQYF; CDR3nt: TGTGCCTGGACTCAGCGGGCGGGGCCTGGTACGCAGTATTTT
v_gene: TRBV13; j_gene: TRBJ2-2; d_gene: NA; abundance: NA; CDR3aa: CASSPKRESTGTGELFF; CDR3nt: TGTGCCAGCAGCCCCAAGCGGGAAAGTACAGGGACCGGGGAGCTGTTTTTT
v_gene: TRBV18; j_gene: TRBJ2-5; d_gene: TRBD2; abundance: once; CDR3aa: CASSGTSGETQYF; CDR3nt: TGTGCCAGCTCCGGGACTAGCGGAGAGACCCAGTACTTC
v_gene: TRBV24-1; j_gene: TRBJ1-5; d_gene: TRBD1; abundance: NA; CDR3aa: CATSDSNRGANQPQHF; CDR3nt: TGTGCCACCAGTGATTCCAACAGGGGGGCCAATCAGCCCCAGCATTTT
v_gene: TRBV6-6; j_gene: TRBJ1-4; d_gene: NA; abundance: once; CDR3aa: CASGHHRAESEKLFF; CDR3nt: TGTGCCAGCGGACATCACAGGGCAGAGAGTGAAAAACTGTTTTTT
v_gene: TRBV5-1; j_gene: TRBJ2-3; d_gene: NA; abundance: NA; CDR3aa: CASRAGRGTDTQYF; CDR3nt: TGCGCCAGCAGGGCGGGTCGGGGCACAGATACGCAGTATTTT
v_gene: TRBV27; j_gene: TRBJ1-1; d_gene: NA; abundance: NA; CDR3aa: CASSRWAGNTEAFF; CDR3nt: TGTGCCAGCAGCCGCTGGGCGGGGAACACTGAAGCTTTCTTT
v_gene: TRBV11-2; j_gene: TRBJ2-7; d_gene: NA; abundance: many; CDR3aa: CASSRWTYEQYF; CDR3nt: TGTGCCAGCAGCCGATGGACTTACGAGCAGTACTTC
v_gene: TRBV11-2; j_gene: TRBJ1-2; d_gene: NA; abundance: NA; CDR3aa: CASSLAGYANYGYTF; CDR3nt: TGTGCCAGCAGCTTAGCAGGGTATGCTAACTATGGCTACACCTTC
v_gene: TRBV27; j_gene: TRBJ1-4; d_gene: TRBD1; abundance: few; CDR3aa: CASSSDRVNEKLFF; CDR3nt: TGTGCCAGCAGTTCCGACAGGGTGAATGAAAAACTGTTTTTT
v_gene: TRBV4-1; j_gene: TRBJ2-3; d_gene: NA; abundance: NA; CDR3aa: CASSQGGGGGTDTQYF; CDR3nt: TGCGCCAGCAGCCAAGGAGGGGGAGGGGGCACAGATACGCAGTATTTT
v_gene: TRBV10-3; j_gene: TRBJ2-5; d_gene: TRBD2; abundance: NA; CDR3aa: CAISERAGVAVRTQYF; CDR3nt: TGTGCCATCAGTGAGAGGGCGGGGGTCGCGGTGAGGACCCAGTACTTC
v_gene: TRBV6-9; j_gene: TRBJ2-1; d_gene: TRBD1; abundance: NA; CDR3aa: CASTYGQGMVNEQFF; CDR3nt: TGTGCCAGCACCTACGGACAGGGTATGGTCAATGAGCAGTTCTTC
v_gene: TRBV7-3; j_gene: TRBJ2-1; d_gene: TRBD2; abundance: NA; CDR3aa: CASSTAVPAGANEQFF; CDR3nt: TGTGCCAGCAGTACCGCGGTTCCAGCGGGAGCCAATGAGCAGTTCTTC
v_gene: TRBV3-1/TRBV3-2; j_gene: TRBJ1-6; d_gene: NA; abundance: NA; CDR3aa: CASSQAGGNSPLHF; CDR3nt: TGTGCCAGCAGCCAAGCAGGAGGAAATTCACCCCTCCACTTT
v_gene: TRBV11-2; j_gene: TRBJ2-3; d_gene: NA; abundance: NA; CDR3aa: CASSSTDTQYF; CDR3nt: TGTGCCAGCAGCTCTACAGATACGCAGTATTTT
v_gene: TRBV5-5; j_gene: TRBJ1-1; d_gene: TRBD1; abundance: NA; CDR3aa: CASSLGGQGKTEAFF; CDR3nt: TGTGCCAGCAGCTTGGGGGGACAGGGCAAGACTGAAGCTTTCTTT
v_gene: TRBV28; j_gene: TRBJ1-1; d_gene: NA; abundance: NA; CDR3aa: CASRPQVGNTEAFF; CDR3nt: TGTGCCAGCAGGCCTCAGGTGGGGAACACTGAAGCTTTCTTT
v_gene: TRBV30; j_gene: TRBJ2-6; d_gene: NA; abundance: NA; CDR3aa: CAWSRTDGANVLTF; CDR3nt: TGTGCCTGGAGTCGGACAGATGGGGCCAACGTCCTGACTTTC
v_gene: TRBV19; j_gene: TRBJ1-5; d_gene: TRBD1; abundance: NA; CDR3aa: CASSVDRAGQPQHF; CDR3nt: TGTGCCAGTAGTGTGGACAGGGCTGGTCAGCCCCAGCATTTT
v_gene: TRBV19; j_gene: TRBJ2-7; d_gene: TRBD1; abundance: NA; CDR3aa: CASSMGQGFPLEQYF; CDR3nt: TGTGCCAGTAGTATGGGACAGGGGTTCCCCCTCGAGCAGTACTTC
v_gene: TRBV10-3; j_gene: TRBJ1-5; d_gene: NA; abundance: NA; CDR3aa: CATLQESNQPQHF; CDR3nt: TGTGCCACTCTACAGGAGTCCAATCAGCCCCAGCATTTT
v_gene: TRBV27; j_gene: TRBJ1-2; d_gene: NA; abundance: few; CDR3aa: CASSFSSPGYGYTF; CDR3nt: TGTGCCAGCAGTTTTTCGTCCCCGGGGTATGGCTACACCTTC
v_gene: TRBV12-5; j_gene: TRBJ2-5; d_gene: TRBD2; abundance: NA; CDR3aa: CASALGGGQETQYF; CDR3nt: TGTGCTAGTGCCCTCGGGGGGGGGCAAGAGACCCAGTACTTC
v_gene: TRBV6-5; j_gene: TRBJ1-2; d_gene: TRBD1; abundance: once; CDR3aa: CASRPDRGSGYTF; CDR3nt: TGTGCCAGCAGACCCGACAGGGGTTCGGGCTACACCTTC
v_gene: TRBV18; j_gene: TRBJ2-7; d_gene: NA; abundance: NA; CDR3aa: CASSPGAGFRVEQYF; CDR3nt: TGTGCCAGCTCACCCGGAGCAGGGTTCAGGGTCGAGCAGTACTTC
v_gene: TRBV15; j_gene: TRBJ2-7; d_gene: TRBD2; abundance: once; CDR3aa: CATSRDLGTSSYEQYF; CDR3nt: TGTGCCACCAGCAGAGACCTTGGGACTAGCAGCTACGAGCAGTACTTC
v_gene: TRBV6-5; j_gene: TRBJ1-1; d_gene: NA; abundance: NA; CDR3aa: CASSGQVLRVAFF; CDR3nt: TGTGCCAGCTCTGGTCAGGTGCTGCGGGTGGCTTTCTTT
v_gene: TRBV6-5; j_gene: TRBJ1-2; d_gene: TRBD1; abundance: NA; CDR3aa: CASRPPGQNYYTF; CDR3nt: TGTGCCAGCAGGCCGCCGGGACAGAACTACTACACCTTC
v_gene: TRBV10-1; j_gene: TRBJ2-3; d_gene: TRBD2; abundance: NA; CDR3aa: CATGTSGRDTQYF; CDR3nt: TGCGCCACCGGGACTAGCGGGAGAGATACGCAGTATTTT
v_gene: TRBV6-6; j_gene: TRBJ2-5; d_gene: TRBD2; abundance: NA; CDR3aa: CASRYGRMKETQYF; CDR3nt: TGTGCCAGCAGGTACGGGAGGATGAAAGAGACCCAGTACTTC
v_gene: TRBV2; j_gene: TRBJ2-7; d_gene: NA; abundance: NA; CDR3aa: CAGRGGASYEQYF; CDR3nt: TGTGCCGGGCGGGGAGGAGCCTCCTACGAGCAGTACTTC
v_gene: TRBV30; j_gene: TRBJ1-6; d_gene: NA; abundance: NA; CDR3aa: CAWQPLNSPLHF; CDR3nt: TGTGCCTGGCAACCCCTAAATTCACCCCTCCACTTT
v_gene: TRBV30; j_gene: TRBJ1-3; d_gene: NA; abundance: NA; CDR3aa: CAWEMRSGNTIYF; CDR3nt: TGTGCCTGGGAAATGAGGTCCGGAAACACCATATATTTT
v_gene: TRBV4-3; j_gene: TRBJ1-5; d_gene: NA; abundance: NA; CDR3aa: CASSQDLAQPQHF; CDR3nt: TGCGCCAGCAGCCAAGATCTGGCCCAGCCCCAGCATTTT
v_gene: TRBV29-1; j_gene: TRBJ1-4; d_gene: NA; abundance: NA; CDR3aa: CSVEDRYRYPEKLFF; CDR3nt: TGCAGCGTTGAAGATAGGTACAGATACCCTGAAAAACTGTTTTTT
v_gene: TRBV11-3; j_gene: TRBJ2-7; d_gene: NA; abundance: once; CDR3aa: CASTLGGGQSSYEQYF; CDR3nt: TGTGCCAGCACTCTTGGCGGGGGACAAAGCTCCTACGAGCAGTACTTC
v_gene: TRBV19; j_gene: TRBJ1-5; d_gene: NA; abundance: few; CDR3aa: CASSMYRGGGNQPQHF; CDR3nt: TGTGCCAGTAGTATGTACCGGGGAGGAGGAAATCAGCCCCAGCATTTT
v_gene: TRBV9; j_gene: TRBJ1-1; d_gene: NA; abundance: NA; CDR3aa: CASSPRRGTTQNTEAFF; CDR3nt: TGTGCCAGCAGCCCCCGTAGGGGTACGACCCAGAACACTGAAGCTTTCTTT
v_gene: TRBV20-1; j_gene: TRBJ1-2; d_gene: NA; abundance: few; CDR3aa: CSAPAAGTATF; CDR3nt: TGCAGTGCTCCGGCCGCTGGAACAGCCACCTTC
v_gene: TRBV4-2; j_gene: TRBJ2-1; d_gene: TRBD2; abundance: NA; CDR3aa: CASSPGLAGGANEQFF; CDR3nt: TGTGCCAGCAGCCCGGGACTAGCGGGGGGGGCGAATGAGCAGTTCTTC
v_gene: TRBV2; j_gene: TRBJ2-7; d_gene: NA; abundance: NA; CDR3aa: CASSAGLRYEQYF; CDR3nt: TGTGCCAGCAGTGCGGGACTCCGATACGAGCAGTACTTC
v_gene: TRBV28; j_gene: TRBJ1-5; d_gene: NA; abundance: NA; CDR3aa: CASSETGHSNQPQHF; CDR3nt: TGTGCCAGCAGTGAAACAGGTCATAGCAATCAGCCCCAGCATTTT
v_gene: TRBV7-2; j_gene: TRBJ2-5; d_gene: TRBD2; abundance: NA; CDR3aa: CASSLEASGGKTQYF; CDR3nt: TGTGCCAGCAGCTTAGAGGCTAGCGGGGGGAAGACCCAGTACTTC
v_gene: TRBV18; j_gene: TRBJ1-1; d_gene: NA; abundance: NA; CDR3aa: CASSREQVAGRMNTEAFF; CDR3nt: TGTGCCAGCTCTAGAGAACAGGTCGCGGGACGGATGAACACTGAAGCTTTCTTT
v_gene: TRBV6-5; j_gene: TRBJ1-2; d_gene: TRBD1; abundance: NA; CDR3aa: CASSYSKYRGSYGYTF; CDR3nt: TGTGCCAGCAGTTACTCGAAATACAGGGGATCCTATGGCTACACCTTC